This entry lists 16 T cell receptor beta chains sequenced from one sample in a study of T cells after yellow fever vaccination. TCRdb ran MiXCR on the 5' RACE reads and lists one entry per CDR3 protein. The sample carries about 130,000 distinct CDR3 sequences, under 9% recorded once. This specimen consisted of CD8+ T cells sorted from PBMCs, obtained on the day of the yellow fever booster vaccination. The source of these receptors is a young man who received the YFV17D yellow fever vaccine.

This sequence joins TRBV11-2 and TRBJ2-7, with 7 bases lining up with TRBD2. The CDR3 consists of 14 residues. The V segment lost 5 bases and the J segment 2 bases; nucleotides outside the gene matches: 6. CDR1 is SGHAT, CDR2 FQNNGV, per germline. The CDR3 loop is CASSVFGGTYEQYF. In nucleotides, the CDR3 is TGTGCCAGCAGCGTTTTCGGGGGGACCTACGAGCAGTACTTC.

CDR3: CASSWDPGRASDGYTF. Written as DNA, the CDR3 is TGTGCCAGCAGCTGGGACCCGGGGCGAGCATCTGATGGCTACACCTTC. The genes are TRBV7-9 and TRBJ1-2, with D perhaps TRBD1 (5 bases). Per germline, CDR1 SEHNR and CDR2 FQNEAQ (reference sequence). The CDR3 contains 16 residues. V was cut by 4 bases and J by 6 bases, with 21 bases left in between. The full variable domain, rest sourced from reference TRBV7-9 and TRBJ1-2, is DTGVSQNPRHKITKRGQNVTFRCDPISEHNRLYWYRQTLGQGPEFLTYFQNEAQLEKSRLLSDRFSAERPKGSFSTLEIQRTEQGDSAMYLCASSWDPGRASDGYTFGSGTRLTVV.

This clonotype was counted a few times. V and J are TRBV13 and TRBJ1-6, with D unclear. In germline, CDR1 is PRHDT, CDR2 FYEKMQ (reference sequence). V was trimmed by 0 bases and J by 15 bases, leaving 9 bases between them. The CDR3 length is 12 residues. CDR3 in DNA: TGTGCCAGCAGCTTAGGTATATTTGACCTCCACTTT. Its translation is CASSLGIFDLHF.

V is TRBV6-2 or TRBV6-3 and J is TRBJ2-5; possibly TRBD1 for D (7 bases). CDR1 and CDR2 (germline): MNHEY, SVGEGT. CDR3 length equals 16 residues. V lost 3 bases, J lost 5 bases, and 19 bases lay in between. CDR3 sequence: CASSYPTGRKGETQYF. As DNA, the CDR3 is TGTGCCAGCAGTTATCCGACAGGGAGGAAGGGGGAGACCCAGTACTTC.

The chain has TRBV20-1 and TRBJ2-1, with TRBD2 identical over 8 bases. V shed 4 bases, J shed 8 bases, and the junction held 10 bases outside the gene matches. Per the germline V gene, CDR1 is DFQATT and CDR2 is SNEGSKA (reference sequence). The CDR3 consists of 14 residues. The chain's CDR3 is CSATKGGSGDEQFF. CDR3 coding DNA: TGCAGTGCTACCAAAGGTGGTAGCGGGGATGAGCAGTTCTTC.

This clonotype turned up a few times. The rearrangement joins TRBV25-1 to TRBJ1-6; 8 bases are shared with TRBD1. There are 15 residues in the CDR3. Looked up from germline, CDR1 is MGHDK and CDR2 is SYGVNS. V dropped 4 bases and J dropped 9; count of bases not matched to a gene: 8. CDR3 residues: CASSGARTGSSPLHF. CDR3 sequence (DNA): TGTGCCAGCAGTGGGGCACGGACAGGGAGTTCACCCCTCCACTTT. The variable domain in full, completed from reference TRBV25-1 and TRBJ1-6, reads EADIYQTPRYLVIGTGKKITLECSQTMGHDKMYWYQQDPGMELHLIHYSYGVNSTEKGDLSSESTVSRIRTEHFPLTLESARPSHTSQYLCASSGARTGSSPLHFGNGTRLTVT.

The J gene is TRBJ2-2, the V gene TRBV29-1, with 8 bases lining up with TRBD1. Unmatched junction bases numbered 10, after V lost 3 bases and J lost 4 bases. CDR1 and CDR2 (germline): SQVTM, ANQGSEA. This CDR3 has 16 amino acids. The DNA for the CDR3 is TGCAGCGTTGAGGCGCCCAGGGGGCGCAGCACCGGGGAGCTGTTTTTT. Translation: CSVEAPRGRSTGELFF.

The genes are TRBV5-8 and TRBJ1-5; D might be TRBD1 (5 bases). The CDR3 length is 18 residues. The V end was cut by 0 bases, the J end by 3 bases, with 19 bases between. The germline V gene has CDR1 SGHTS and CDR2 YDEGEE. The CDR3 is CASSLVVRWAGINQPQHF. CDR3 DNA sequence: TGTGCCAGCAGCTTGGTAGTGAGGTGGGCAGGGATCAATCAGCCCCAGCATTTT.

The CDR3 region is CASSKRGSGNQPQHF. Written as DNA, the CDR3 is TGTGCCAGCAGTAAGAGGGGATCTGGCAATCAGCCCCAGCATTTT. V gene TRBV28 combines with J gene TRBJ1-5; TRBD1 is a possible D gene (5 bases). There are 15 residues in the CDR3. The germline V and J ends were trimmed by 5 bases and 2 bases, with 13 bases remaining between them. CDR1 is MDHEN, CDR2 SYDVKM, per germline.

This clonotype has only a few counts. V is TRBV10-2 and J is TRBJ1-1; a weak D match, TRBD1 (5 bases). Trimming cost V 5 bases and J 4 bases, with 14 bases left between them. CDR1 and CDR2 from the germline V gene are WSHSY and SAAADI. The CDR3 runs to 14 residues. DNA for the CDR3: TGCGCCAGCAGTCTCGGGGCAGGGTCCACTGAAGCTTTCTTT. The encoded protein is CASSLGAGSTEAFF.

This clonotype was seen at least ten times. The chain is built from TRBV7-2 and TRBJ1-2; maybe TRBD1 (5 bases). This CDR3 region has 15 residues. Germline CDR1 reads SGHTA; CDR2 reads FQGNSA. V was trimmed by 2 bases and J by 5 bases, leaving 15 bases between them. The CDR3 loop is CASSLIARDLYGYTF. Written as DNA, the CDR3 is TGTGCCAGCAGCTTAATAGCCAGGGACTTATATGGCTACACCTTC.

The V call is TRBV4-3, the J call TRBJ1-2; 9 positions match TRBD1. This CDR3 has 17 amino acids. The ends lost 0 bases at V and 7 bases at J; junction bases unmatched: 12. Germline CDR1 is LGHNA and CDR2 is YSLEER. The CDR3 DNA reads TGCGCCAGCAGCCAAGATTTGGGACAGGGAGTATCTCGTGGCTACACCTTC. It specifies CASSQDLGQGVSRGYTF.

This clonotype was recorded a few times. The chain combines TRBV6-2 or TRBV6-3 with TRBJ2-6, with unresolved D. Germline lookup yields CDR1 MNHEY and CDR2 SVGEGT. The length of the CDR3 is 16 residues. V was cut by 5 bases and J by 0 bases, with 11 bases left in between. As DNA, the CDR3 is TGTGCCAGCAGTAGTACGGTGAGCTCTGGGGCCAACGTCCTGACTTTC. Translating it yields CASSSTVSSGANVLTF.

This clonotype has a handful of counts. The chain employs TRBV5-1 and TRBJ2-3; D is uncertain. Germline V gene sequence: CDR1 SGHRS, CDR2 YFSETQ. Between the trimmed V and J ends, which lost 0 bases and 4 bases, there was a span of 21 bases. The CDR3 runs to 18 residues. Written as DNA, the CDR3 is TGCGCCAGCAGCTTGGAAGGATCGGCGAGTCGTTGGGCAGATACGCAGTATTTT. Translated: CASSLEGSASRWADTQYF.

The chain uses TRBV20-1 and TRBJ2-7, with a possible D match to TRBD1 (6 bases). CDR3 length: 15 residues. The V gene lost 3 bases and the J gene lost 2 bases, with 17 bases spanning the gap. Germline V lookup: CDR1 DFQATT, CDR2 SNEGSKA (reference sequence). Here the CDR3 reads CSASRDIDPPYEQYF. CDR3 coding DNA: TGCAGTGCTAGCCGGGACATAGACCCTCCCTACGAGCAGTACTTC.

The CDR3 spells CASSLEAGGFTYEQYF. In DNA, the CDR3 is TGCGCCAGCAGCTTGGAAGCGGGGGGTTTTACCTACGAGCAGTACTTC. The chain joins TRBV5-1 to TRBJ2-7, with TRBD2 identical over 9 bases. Germline trimming cut 0 bases from V and 2 bases from J; bases unmatched to any gene: 6. The CDR3 is 16 amino acids. The germline gives CDR1 SGHRS, CDR2 YFSETQ.